The entry below describes one T cell receptor beta chain. Germline V gene sequence: CDR1 SGHDT, CDR2 YYEEEE. The length of the CDR3 is 14 residues. Deletions cut 5 bases from V and 2 bases from J, with 10 bases between. In the original analysis: Scientists estimated how many nucleated cells there were by amplifying reference gene primers. Measured with immunoSEQ multiplex PCR; TCRdb has only the in-frame clones, and not every one. The V and J calls and clone size were taken over from that table, and D and trimming were inferred from the DNA. Of about 280,000 clones in the sample, less than 95% were seen once. The data originate from a study of blood T cell repertoires in COVID-19. Across the whole study: COVID-19 samples from acute and convalescent phases originated in the United States, Italy and Spain.

Cohorts were assigned according to the clinical history that participants reported. The sample comprised PBMCs or T cells enriched from blood (not recorded which). This clonotype was sampled from a man aged 35 to 55 who had been exposed to COVID-19. This chain joins TRBV5-6 and TRBJ2-2; tentatively, D is TRBD1 (5 bases). The CDR3 DNA is TGTGCCAGCAGTTCAGGGTATAACACCGGGGAGCTGTTTTTT. Protein: CASSSGYNTGELFF.